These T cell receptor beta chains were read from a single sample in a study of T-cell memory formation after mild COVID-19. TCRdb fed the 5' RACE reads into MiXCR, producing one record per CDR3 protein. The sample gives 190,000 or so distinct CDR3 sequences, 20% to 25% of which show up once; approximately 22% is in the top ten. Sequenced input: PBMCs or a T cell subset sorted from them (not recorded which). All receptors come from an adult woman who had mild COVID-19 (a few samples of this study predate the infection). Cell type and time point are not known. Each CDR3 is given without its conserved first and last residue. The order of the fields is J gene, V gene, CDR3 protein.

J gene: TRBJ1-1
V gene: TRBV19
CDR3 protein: ASSNWDSAAEAF

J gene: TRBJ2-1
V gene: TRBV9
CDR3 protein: ASSVWPGASNEQF

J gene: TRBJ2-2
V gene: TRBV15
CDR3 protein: ATSRETSGYTGELF

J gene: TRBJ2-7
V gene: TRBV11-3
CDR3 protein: ASSLDLLAGFSYEQY

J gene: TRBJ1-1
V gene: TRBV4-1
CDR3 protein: ASSQDSGGNTEAF

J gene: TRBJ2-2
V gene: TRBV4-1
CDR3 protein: ASRGGSGTGELF

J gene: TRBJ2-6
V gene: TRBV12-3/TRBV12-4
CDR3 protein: ASSSAPGTLASLEPFGANVLT

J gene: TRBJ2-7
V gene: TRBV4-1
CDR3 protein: ASSQDPLAQGYEQY

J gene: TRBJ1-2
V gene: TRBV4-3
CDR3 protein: ASSQSRTVNYGYT

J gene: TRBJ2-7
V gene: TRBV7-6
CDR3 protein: ASSIGGASGGSYEQY

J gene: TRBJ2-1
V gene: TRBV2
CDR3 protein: ARRQGGFYNEQF

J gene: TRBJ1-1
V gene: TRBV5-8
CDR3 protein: ASSLWEGGNTEAF

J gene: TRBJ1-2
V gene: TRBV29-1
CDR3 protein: SVLGGENYGYT

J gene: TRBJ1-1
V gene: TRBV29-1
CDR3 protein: SVPRDREAF

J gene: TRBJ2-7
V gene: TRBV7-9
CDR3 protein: ASSSSSSYEQY

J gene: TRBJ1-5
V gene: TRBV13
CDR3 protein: ASSLGLEQLLQPQH

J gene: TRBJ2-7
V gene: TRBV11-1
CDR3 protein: ASSLAVGQMSSYEQY

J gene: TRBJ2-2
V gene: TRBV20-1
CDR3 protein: SAKMRGGYTGELF

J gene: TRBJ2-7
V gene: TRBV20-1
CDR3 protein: SARGSYPYEQY

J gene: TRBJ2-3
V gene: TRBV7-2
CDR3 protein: ASSPSIEVDTQY

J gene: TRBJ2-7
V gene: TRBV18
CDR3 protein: ASSPGGIEQY

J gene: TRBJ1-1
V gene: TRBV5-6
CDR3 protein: ASSLLPVGGITEAF

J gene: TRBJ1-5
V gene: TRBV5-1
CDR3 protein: ASSWRGMSGQPQH

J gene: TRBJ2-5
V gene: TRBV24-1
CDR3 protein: ATSDPLAGGSGAQY